These T cell receptor beta chains were read from a single sample in a study of Ad26.COV2.S vaccination and SARS-CoV-2 variants. Assay used: immunoSEQ multiplex PCR; TCRdb lists only in-frame clones, some missing. This repertoire shows a few hundred thousand clones, around 92% found once; its top ten account for roughly 1.7%. Source: peripheral blood, taken in a trial of Ad26.COV2.S vaccine versus placebo. These receptors all come from a person between 18 and 60 years old who received the Ad26.COV2.S COVID-19 vaccine or a placebo. CDR3s include the opening cysteine and the closing phenylalanine or tryptophan. The D gene is left open where the match is weak. Not every row has a clone size; where given, it reads once, few, many or a size class.

CASSLVPGQGEAFF TGTGCCAGCAGCTTAGTCCCGGGACAGGGTGAAGCTTTCTTT TRBV7-9 few TRBJ1-1 TRBD1 14
CASSQGGFYGYTF TGTGCCAGCAGCCAAGGGGGGTTCTATGGCTACACCTTC TRBV3-1/TRBV3-2 NA TRBJ1-2 NA 13
CASSKFRDRGNEQYF TGTGCCAGTAGTAAGTTCCGGGACAGGGGCAACGAGCAGTACTTC TRBV19 once TRBJ2-7 TRBD1 15
CASSPDDYEQYF TGTGCCAGCAGCCCGGACGACTACGAGCAGTACTTC TRBV11-2 NA TRBJ2-7 NA 12
CASRTGTGFNYGYTF TGTGCCAGCAGGACCGGGACAGGGTTTAACTATGGCTACACCTTC TRBV6-5 NA TRBJ1-2 TRBD1 15
CASSDRLGGEQYF TGTGCCAGCAGTGATCGACTTGGGGGCGAGCAGTACTTC TRBV25-1 NA TRBJ2-7 NA 13
CASSPRRQGRNEQFF TGTGCCAGCAGCCCCCGGCGCCAGGGCCGCAATGAGCAGTTCTTC TRBV7-6 once TRBJ2-1 NA 15
CASSALRDAVSYEQYF TGTGCCAGCTCCGCCCTCCGGGACGCTGTCTCCTACGAGCAGTACTTC TRBV27 NA TRBJ2-7 NA 16
CSASGTGTNEKLFF TGCAGTGCTAGTGGGACAGGGACTAATGAAAAACTGTTTTTT TRBV20-1 NA TRBJ1-4 TRBD1 14
CASSDRTGAEAFF TGTGCCAGCAGCGACCGGACAGGGGCTGAAGCTTTCTTT TRBV7-2 NA TRBJ1-1 TRBD1 13
CSVRTGITGNTIYF TGCAGCGTTCGCACAGGGATCACTGGAAACACCATATATTTT TRBV29-1 NA TRBJ1-3 NA 14
CASSSPPDRANTGELFF TGTGCCAGCAGTTCCCCTCCGGACAGGGCGAACACCGGGGAGCTGTTTTTT TRBV27 NA TRBJ2-2 TRBD1 17
CASSQERPGQGIAYEQYF TGCGCCAGCAGCCAAGAGAGGCCAGGACAGGGGATAGCCTACGAGCAGTACTTC TRBV4-3 NA TRBJ2-7 TRBD1 18
CASSYGDYGYTF TGTGCCAGCAGTTATGGGGACTATGGCTACACCTTC TRBV6-6 NA TRBJ1-2 NA 12
CASSELGLTIRSYEQYF TGTGCCAGCAGTGAATTGGGGTTGACTATTCGTTCCTACGAGCAGTACTTC TRBV6-1 NA TRBJ2-7 NA 17
CASSFFLAGGKYNEQFF TGTGCCAGCAGCTTTTTCCTAGCGGGGGGCAAATACAATGAGCAGTTCTTC TRBV7-8 NA TRBJ2-1 TRBD2 17
CASSIWGRVTGELFF TGTGCCAGTAGTATCTGGGGCAGGGTAACCGGGGAGCTGTTTTTT TRBV19 NA TRBJ2-2 NA 15
CASSQYEGSHYGYTF TGCGCCAGCAGCCAATACGAGGGTTCTCACTATGGCTACACCTTC TRBV4-3 NA TRBJ1-2 NA 15
CAWIGRGAAEQFF TGTGCCTGGATAGGGCGGGGGGCCGCTGAGCAGTTCTTC TRBV30 few TRBJ2-1 TRBD2 13
CASTADIIAFYGYTF TGTGCCAGCACCGCGGATATAATTGCATTCTATGGCTACACCTTC TRBV6-5 NA TRBJ1-2 NA 15
CASSLGTQAFF TGTGCCAGCAGTTTAGGTACCCAAGCTTTCTTT TRBV28 NA TRBJ1-1 NA 11
CASINGLINTGELFF TGTGCCAGCATCAACGGACTGATTAACACCGGGGAGCTGTTTTTT TRBV6-6 NA TRBJ2-2 NA 15
CASSRAMNTEAFF TGTGCCAGCAGCCGGGCCATGAACACTGAAGCTTTCTTT TRBV28 once TRBJ1-1 NA 13
CASSPTPLTAHMNTEAFF TGTGCCAGCAGCCCTACCCCCCTTACAGCCCATATGAACACTGAAGCTTTCTTT TRBV5-6 NA TRBJ1-1 NA 18
CASSLSGLGNQPQHF TGTGCCAGCAGTTTATCAGGGCTAGGCAATCAGCCCCAGCATTTT TRBV6-2/TRBV6-3 NA TRBJ1-5 NA 15
CASSLSRANTGELFF TGTGCCAGCAGCCTATCAAGGGCGAACACCGGGGAGCTGTTTTTT TRBV3-1/TRBV3-2 NA TRBJ2-2 NA 15
CASSPDSLNQPQHF TGTGCCAGCAGCCCGGACAGTTTGAATCAGCCCCAGCATTTT TRBV3-1/TRBV3-2 NA TRBJ1-5 NA 14
CASSLLVGQGINSPLHF TGCGCCAGCAGCTTGTTGGTTGGTCAGGGAATCAATTCACCCCTCCACTTT TRBV5-1 NA TRBJ1-6 NA 17
CASSQKLAGITDTQYF TGTGCCAGCAGCCAAAAACTAGCGGGAATCACAGATACGCAGTATTTT TRBV3-1/TRBV3-2 once TRBJ2-3 TRBD2 16
CSAHRGTQPQHF TGCAGCGCCCATCGGGGTACTCAGCCCCAGCATTTT TRBV29-1 NA TRBJ1-5 NA 12
CSAAWGGGSTDTQYF TGCAGCGCCGCCTGGGGCGGGGGGTCGACAGATACGCAGTATTTT TRBV29-1 NA TRBJ2-3 TRBD2 15
CASSPPADEQYF TGTGCCAGCAGCCCTCCGGCGGACGAGCAGTACTTC TRBV28 NA TRBJ2-7 NA 12
CAWSVPPTNEKLFF TGTGCCTGGAGTGTACCCCCAACTAATGAAAAACTGTTTTTT TRBV30 NA TRBJ1-4 NA 14
CASSQGLDYTDTQYF TGCGCCAGCAGCCAAGGTCTAGACTACACAGATACGCAGTATTTT TRBV4-1 NA TRBJ2-3 NA 15
CASSIVLLVGPNQETQYF TGTGCCAGCAGTATAGTACTATTGGTGGGGCCCAACCAAGAGACCCAGTACTTC TRBV6-2/TRBV6-3 NA TRBJ2-5 NA 18
CASSQGEGEELFF TGTGCCAGCAGCCAAGGGGAGGGGGAGGAGCTGTTTTTT TRBV3-1/TRBV3-2 NA TRBJ2-2 NA 13
CAIGQLYEKLFF TGTGCCATAGGCCAGTTATATGAAAAACTGTTTTTT TRBV28 NA TRBJ1-4 NA 12
CASSPGGPYGYTF TGCGCCAGCAGCCCAGGGGGCCCCTATGGCTACACCTTC TRBV5-1 NA TRBJ1-2 TRBD1 13
CAWSVVRNYGYTF TGTGCCTGGAGTGTGGTCCGGAACTATGGCTACACCTTC TRBV30 NA TRBJ1-2 NA 13
CASSKSGDSNAYF TGTGCCAGCAGCAAATCTGGCGACAGCAACGCTTACTTC TRBV6-2/TRBV6-3 NA TRBJ2-7 NA 13
CASSLDSHRVADTQYF TGTGCCAGCAGCTTAGACTCGCACAGGGTCGCCGATACGCAGTATTTT TRBV11-2 NA TRBJ2-3 NA 16
CASRPTGRNTEAFF TGTGCCAGCAGGCCCACAGGACGGAACACTGAAGCTTTCTTT TRBV6-5 NA TRBJ1-1 NA 14
CASSYRRTGTEAFF TGTGCCAGCAGTTACCGGAGGACGGGCACTGAAGCTTTCTTT TRBV6-5 NA TRBJ1-1 NA 14
CAWRLAGVVEQFF TGTGCCTGGAGGCTAGCGGGTGTTGTTGAGCAGTTCTTC TRBV30 NA TRBJ2-1 TRBD2 13
CASRGPNWQGNSGNTIYF TGTGCCAGCAGGGGCCCGAATTGGCAGGGGAACTCTGGAAACACCATATATTTT TRBV28 NA TRBJ1-3 NA 18
CASSLYGVESVETQYF TGTGCCAGCAGTTTATATGGGGTAGAGTCGGTAGAGACCCAGTACTTC TRBV27 NA TRBJ2-5 NA 16
CSTWGERTQYF TGCAGCACGTGGGGGGAGCGGACCCAGTACTTC TRBV29-1 NA TRBJ2-5 NA 11
CASSLDRGQGGEKLFF TGTGCCAGCAGCTTAGATCGGGGACAGGGAGGGGAAAAACTGTTTTTT TRBV7-2 NA TRBJ1-4 TRBD1 16
CSASDGKETQYF TGCAGCGCCTCGGACGGGAAAGAGACCCAGTACTTC TRBV29-1 NA TRBJ2-5 NA 12